These T cell receptor beta chains were read from a single sample in a study of T cell responses to AZD1222 COVID-19 vaccine. Produced via immunoSEQ multiplex PCR; TCRdb's table is partial and in-frame only. Here the sample spans 70,000 or so clones, about 88% being singletons. The source material was peripheral blood, sampled on day 0 of AZD1222 vaccination. The receptor source for this set is an adult in good health. The CDR3 runs from the conserved cysteine through the conserved F or W. Fields, in order: J gene, D gene, clone size, V gene, CDR3 DNA, CDR3 protein. D genes are given only for firm matches. Size tells how often a clone was seen (once, few, many) or the class of an expanded clone, and some rows leave it out.

>TRBJ2-1|NA|NA|TRBV29-1
TGCAGCGACGATGGGTCGGGGAGCTCCTACAATGAGCAGTTCTTC
CSDDGSGSSYNEQFF
>TRBJ2-2|NA|NA|TRBV19
TGTGCCAGTAGTATTTATAGGACCGGGGAGCTGTTTTTT
CASSIYRTGELFF
>TRBJ2-7|TRBD2|few|TRBV30
TGTGCCTGGAGTGGGATTGGGGGAGGGAAATACGAGCAGTACTTC
CAWSGIGGGKYEQYF
>TRBJ2-1|NA|NA|TRBV3-1/TRBV3-2
TGTGCCAGCAGCCAAGATCTCAGGGCAGAGGTTGAGCAGTTCTTC
CASSQDLRAEVEQFF
>TRBJ2-5|TRBD2|NA|TRBV5-1
TGCGCCAGCAGCTTGGCGGGTAGCGGGATACAAGAGACCCAGTACTTC
CASSLAGSGIQETQYF
>TRBJ2-7|NA|NA|TRBV5-5
TGTGCCAGCACCCTCCAATCCAGGCGAAGCTCCTACGAGCAGTACTTC
CASTLQSRRSSYEQYF
>TRBJ2-3|NA|NA|TRBV28
TGTGCCAGCAGTTTAGGGGGGCTAGCGGATTTCACAGATACGCAGTATTTT
CASSLGGLADFTDTQYF
>TRBJ1-2|NA|NA|TRBV5-1
TGCGCCAGCAGCTCGAAGGTAGAGTCCTATGGCTACACCTTC
CASSSKVESYGYTF
>TRBJ1-4|NA|NA|TRBV19
TGTGCCAGTAGCCTAGTCGGGGCAACTAATGAAAAACTGTTTTTT
CASSLVGATNEKLFF
>TRBJ1-1|TRBD1|NA|TRBV7-9
TGTGCCAGCAGCTCGCGGGGGACAGCATTGAACACTGAAGCTTTCTTT
CASSSRGTALNTEAFF
>TRBJ1-2|NA|NA|TRBV19
TGTGCCACCAAAAGGGACGGTCAACCTAACTATGGCTACACCTTC
CATKRDGQPNYGYTF
>TRBJ2-3|TRBD2|NA|TRBV6-6
TGTGCCAGCAGTCTTGGGACTAGCGGGGGCCCCACAGATACGCAGTATTTT
CASSLGTSGGPTDTQYF
>TRBJ1-2|TRBD1|NA|TRBV5-8
TGTGCCAGCAGCCGACAGGGGGCTGGCTACACCTTC
CASSRQGAGYTF
>TRBJ2-1|TRBD1|NA|TRBV27
TGTGCCAGCCGGGACAGGCGTTACAATGAGCAGTTCTTC
CASRDRRYNEQFF
>TRBJ1-5|TRBD1|NA|TRBV12-3/TRBV12-4
TGTGCCAGCAGTTTAGGACAGGGTCAGCCCCAGCATTTT
CASSLGQGQPQHF
>TRBJ2-1|NA|NA|TRBV6-5
TGTGCCAGCAGCACTGACCCTGGAGGGCCGGATGAGCAGTTCTTC
CASSTDPGGPDEQFF
>TRBJ2-2|NA|NA|TRBV6-5
TGTGCCAGCTGGCCCAGGCTGACCGGGGAGCTGTTTTTT
CASWPRLTGELFF
>TRBJ2-7|NA|NA|TRBV4-2
TGTGCCAGCAGCCAAGTGGGGACTCGGGGGAGAGGCGAGCAGTACTTC
CASSQVGTRGRGEQYF
>TRBJ2-1|NA|few|TRBV4-2
TGTGCCAGCAGCCAAGATGGGACCCAGGGTTCCTACAATGAGCAGTTCTTC
CASSQDGTQGSYNEQFF
>TRBJ1-6|NA|NA|TRBV24-1
TGTGCCACCAGTGATTCCTCGAAGCGGCCCCTCCACTTT
CATSDSSKRPLHF
>TRBJ2-7|NA|NA|TRBV27
TGTGCCAGCAGTTTGGGGGGACTTTCCTACGAGCAGTACTTC
CASSLGGLSYEQYF
>TRBJ1-6|NA|NA|TRBV7-9
TGTGCCAGCAGCTTAACACAGGGTTTTTCACCCCTCCACTTT
CASSLTQGFSPLHF
>TRBJ1-1|NA|NA|TRBV19
TGTGCCAGTAGGGGAGGGATAGGCGGAAGTGAAGCTTTCTTT
CASRGGIGGSEAFF
>TRBJ2-1|NA|NA|TRBV7-9
TGTGCCAGCAGCCCGCGGGTCCCCCACAATGAGCAGTTCTTC
CASSPRVPHNEQFF
>TRBJ2-1|TRBD2|NA|TRBV5-1
TGCGCCAGCAGCCTGACTAGCGGGAGGGTAAATGAGCAGTTCTTC
CASSLTSGRVNEQFF
>TRBJ1-2|NA|NA|TRBV2
TGTGCCAGCAGGCCAGGGTTTTTGGATGGCTACACCTTC
CASRPGFLDGYTF
>TRBJ1-3|NA|NA|TRBV18
TGTGCCAGCTCCCCTTCAGCGCTCTCTGGAAACACCATATATTTT
CASSPSALSGNTIYF
>TRBJ2-1|TRBD1|NA|TRBV4-1
TGCGCCAGCAGCCTTCCGACAGGGTACAATGAGCAGTTCTTC
CASSLPTGYNEQFF
>TRBJ1-6|NA|NA|TRBV5-1
TGCGCCAGCAGCTTGGGCCTGGAGCTTAATTCACCCCTCCACTTT
CASSLGLELNSPLHF
>TRBJ2-7|NA|NA|TRBV25-1
TGTGCCAGCAGTGACCCGACAGGTCCCCCCTACGAGCAGTACTTC
CASSDPTGPPYEQYF
>TRBJ1-5|TRBD1|NA|TRBV5-6
TGTGCCAGCAGCTTGTGGGGGACAGTTAGCAATCAGCCCCAGCATTTT
CASSLWGTVSNQPQHF
>TRBJ2-1|TRBD2|few|TRBV6-1
TGTGCCAGCAGTGAACTAGCGGGAGGGTACAATGAGCAGTTCTTC
CASSELAGGYNEQFF
>TRBJ1-2|NA|NA|TRBV30
TGTGCCTGGAGTGTTTCCGCAAACATTGGCTACACCTTC
CAWSVSANIGYTF
>TRBJ1-2|NA|NA|TRBV7-9
TGTGCCAGCCGGGGACTTAACTATGGCTACACCTTC
CASRGLNYGYTF
>TRBJ2-1|NA|NA|TRBV6-4
TGTGCCAGCAGTGAGTCCGAGGGCTACAATGAGCAGTTCTTC
CASSESEGYNEQFF
>TRBJ1-2|NA|NA|TRBV7-9
TGTGCCAGCAGCTTAGAACGGTACTATGGCTACACCTTC
CASSLERYYGYTF
>TRBJ2-7|TRBD2|NA|TRBV7-2
TGTGCCAGCAGCTTTACGGGACTAGACATTTACGAGCAGTACTTC
CASSFTGLDIYEQYF
>TRBJ1-6|NA|NA|TRBV11-2
TGTGCCAGAGGGGTGGCCGGGACGACTTATTCACCCCTCCACTTT
CARGVAGTTYSPLHF
>TRBJ1-1|TRBD1|NA|TRBV7-9
TGTGCCAGCAGCCCGACTAGGGACAGGGGAGACACTGAAGCTTTCTTT
CASSPTRDRGDTEAFF
>TRBJ2-1|TRBD2|NA|TRBV24-1
TGTGCCACCAGTGCTCCTATAGGCGGGAGGGCCGGTGAGCAGTTCTTC
CATSAPIGGRAGEQFF
>TRBJ2-2|TRBD2|NA|TRBV27
TGTGCCAGCAGTTTAAGGGGACTAGCGGGAGGTTTGTACACCGGGGAGCTGTTTTTT
CASSLRGLAGGLYTGELFF
>TRBJ1-3|TRBD1|NA|TRBV7-9
TGTGCCAGCAGCTACGGGACAGTTCTCTCTGGAAACACCATATATTTT
CASSYGTVLSGNTIYF
>TRBJ2-5|TRBD1|NA|TRBV4-2
TGTGCCAGCAGCCAAGCGAGGGACAGCCAAGAGACCCAGTACTTC
CASSQARDSQETQYF